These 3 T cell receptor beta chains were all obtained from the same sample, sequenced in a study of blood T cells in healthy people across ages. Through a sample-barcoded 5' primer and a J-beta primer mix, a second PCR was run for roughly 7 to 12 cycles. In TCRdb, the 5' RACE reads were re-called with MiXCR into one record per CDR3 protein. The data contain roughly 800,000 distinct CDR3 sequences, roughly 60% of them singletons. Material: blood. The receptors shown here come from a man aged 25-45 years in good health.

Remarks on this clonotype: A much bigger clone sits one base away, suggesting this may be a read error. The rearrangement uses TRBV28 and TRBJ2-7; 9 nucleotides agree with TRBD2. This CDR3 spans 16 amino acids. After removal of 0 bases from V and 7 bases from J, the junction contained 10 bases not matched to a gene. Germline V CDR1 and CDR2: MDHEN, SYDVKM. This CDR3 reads CASSLWRGTSHNEQYF. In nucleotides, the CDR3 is TGTGCCAGCAGTTTATGGCGCGGGACTAGCCACAATGAGCAGTACTTC.

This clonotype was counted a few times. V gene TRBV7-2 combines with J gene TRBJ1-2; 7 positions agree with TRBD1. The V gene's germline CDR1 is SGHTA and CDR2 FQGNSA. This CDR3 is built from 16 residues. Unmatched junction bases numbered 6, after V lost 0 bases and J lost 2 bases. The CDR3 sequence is CASSLAPGQRNYGYTF. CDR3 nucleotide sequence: TGTGCCAGCAGCTTAGCACCGGGACAGAGAAACTATGGCTACACCTTC.

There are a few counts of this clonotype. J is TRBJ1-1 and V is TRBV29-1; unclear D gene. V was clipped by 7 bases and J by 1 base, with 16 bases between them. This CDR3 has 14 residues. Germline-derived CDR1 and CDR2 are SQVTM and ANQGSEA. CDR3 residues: CSAAGGDRNTEAFF. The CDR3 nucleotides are TGCAGCGCCGCGGGCGGGGATAGGAACACTGAAGCTTTCTTT.